The rows below give T cell receptor beta chains drawn from one sample of a study of blood T cell repertoires in COVID-19. Measured with immunoSEQ multiplex PCR; TCRdb has only the in-frame clones, and not every one. The data contain about 210,000 clones, 84% of them singletons. Sequenced input: peripheral blood. The source is a man aged 45-65 years with active or convalescent COVID-19. Each CDR3 is given with its conserved first and last residue. The D gene is left open where the match is weak. Not all rows give a size; the values are once, few, many and, for expanded clones, a class.

D gene	clone size	V gene	J gene	CDR3 protein	CDR3 DNA
TRBD1	.	TRBV5-1	TRBJ2-5	CASSLDRDRYYQETQYF	TGCGCCAGCAGCTTGGACCGGGACAGATACTACCAAGAGACCCAGTACTTC
TRBD2	.	TRBV5-1	TRBJ2-1	CASSSPGLAGGSSYNEQFF	TGCGCCAGCAGCTCCCCGGGACTAGCGGGGGGGAGCTCCTACAATGAGCAGTTCTTC
.	once	TRBV28	TRBJ2-5	CASSFGLLQETQYF	TGTGCCAGCAGTTTCGGACTTCTCCAAGAGACCCAGTACTTC
TRBD1	.	TRBV19	TRBJ1-2	CASSWDRLYGYTF	TGTGCCAGTAGTTGGGACAGACTCTATGGCTACACCTTC
TRBD2	.	TRBV18	TRBJ2-2	CASSPREGTGELFF	TGTGCCAGCTCACCACGGGAGGGCACCGGGGAGCTGTTTTTT
TRBD1	.	TRBV5-6	TRBJ1-1	CASSLGDRPSMSTEAFF	TGTGCCAGCAGCTTGGGGGACAGGCCTTCTATGAGCACTGAAGCTTTCTTT
.	.	TRBV3-1/TRBV3-2	TRBJ2-1	CASSLLAGYNEQFF	TGTGCCAGCAGCCTTTTAGCTGGTTACAATGAGCAGTTCTTC
TRBD2	.	TRBV7-3	TRBJ2-1	CASSFGLVSFDEQFF	TGTGCCAGCAGCTTTGGACTAGTCAGCTTCGATGAGCAGTTCTTC
TRBD2	.	TRBV5-6	TRBJ2-7	CASREGLAGSYEQYF	TGTGCCAGCAGAGAGGGGCTAGCGGGATCCTACGAGCAGTACTTC
TRBD1	few	TRBV28	TRBJ1-2	CASSGGQGGYGYTF	TGTGCCAGCAGTGGGGGACAGGGCGGATATGGCTACACCTTC
.	.	TRBV5-4	TRBJ2-2	CASRTGTGELFF	TGTGCCAGCAGGACGGGCACCGGGGAGCTGTTTTTT
.	once	TRBV11-2	TRBJ2-2	CASSLYPSGTGELFF	TGTGCCAGCAGCTTATATCCTAGTGGCACCGGGGAGCTGTTTTTT
TRBD1	.	TRBV24-1	TRBJ2-3	CATSDQGAASTDTQYF	TGTGCCACCAGTGATCAGGGGGCGGCAAGCACAGATACGCAGTATTTT
TRBD1	.	TRBV10-3	TRBJ2-3	CAIQGGRHTDTQYF	TGTGCCATTCAAGGGGGCAGACACACAGATACGCAGTATTTT
TRBD1	.	TRBV2	TRBJ2-3	CASKKDRGPDTQYF	TGTGCCAGCAAAAAGGACAGGGGGCCAGATACGCAGTATTTT
.	.	TRBV6-2/TRBV6-3	TRBJ1-2	CASSQPGHNSNYGYTF	TGTGCCAGCAGTCAACCGGGACACAACTCTAACTATGGCTACACCTTC
.	.	TRBV7-6	TRBJ1-1	CASSLEGGGDTEAFF	TGTGCCAGCAGCTTAGAGGGGGGGGGAGACACTGAAGCTTTCTTT
.	.	TRBV6-6	TRBJ2-1	CASSYSLATNEQFF	TGTGCCAGCAGTTACTCCCTAGCGACCAATGAGCAGTTCTTC
TRBD2	once	TRBV6-5	TRBJ2-1	CASSSNSGVYNEQFF	TGTGCCAGCAGTTCCAATAGCGGGGTCTACAATGAGCAGTTCTTC
TRBD1	.	TRBV7-8	TRBJ1-5	CASSAIWTGSNQPQHF	TGTGCCAGCAGCGCAATATGGACAGGGAGCAATCAGCCCCAGCATTTT
TRBD2	once	TRBV6-2/TRBV6-3	TRBJ2-5	CASSGGALETQYF	TGTGCCAGTAGCGGGGGGGCCTTAGAGACCCAGTACTTC
TRBD1	.	TRBV6-6	TRBJ1-6	CASSPKLPGQYTPDSPLHF	TGTGCCAGCAGTCCCAAACTACCGGGACAGTACACCCCGGATTCACCCCTCCACTTT
.	.	TRBV19	TRBJ1-1	CASSRNRDYEAFF	TGTGCCAGTAGTAGAAACAGGGATTATGAAGCTTTCTTT
.	.	TRBV12-3/TRBV12-4	TRBJ1-2	CASSLGPNNGYTF	TGTGCCAGCAGTTTAGGGCCCAACAATGGCTACACCTTC
TRBD2	.	TRBV18	TRBJ2-4	CASSPSGGGNIQYF	TGTGCCAGCTCACCGAGCGGGGGGGGAAACATTCAGTACTTC
TRBD1	.	TRBV5-1	TRBJ2-2	CASSIGTVGTGELFF	TGCGCCAGCAGCATAGGGACAGTGGGGACCGGGGAGCTGTTTTTT
.	.	TRBV15	TRBJ2-3	CATTPGEVTDTQYF	TGTGCCACCACCCCGGGAGAGGTCACAGATACGCAGTATTTT
TRBD1	.	TRBV4-3	TRBJ1-2	CASSQIRDSEFYGYTF	TGCGCCAGCAGCCAAATCCGGGACAGCGAATTCTATGGCTACACCTTC
.	.	TRBV10-3	TRBJ2-7	CAIPGRTPYEQYF	TGTGCCATCCCCGGACGGACTCCCTACGAGCAGTACTTC
.	.	TRBV4-1	TRBJ1-2	CASYGRADGYTF	TGCGCCAGCTATGGGAGGGCGGATGGCTACACCTTC
TRBD2	.	TRBV10-3	TRBJ2-3	CAISEGLATDTQYF	TGTGCCATCAGTGAGGGACTAGCCACAGATACGCAGTATTTT
.	.	TRBV6-1	TRBJ1-4	CASSEGQGPLGKLFF	TGTGCCAGCAGTGAAGGGCAGGGGCCTTTAGGAAAACTGTTTTTT
TRBD2	.	TRBV7-6	TRBJ2-5	CASSFLRTSGSAETQYF	TGTGCCAGCAGCTTCCTCCGGACTAGCGGGAGCGCAGAGACCCAGTACTTC
.	.	TRBV9	TRBJ2-5	CASRAAGPQYF	TGTGCCAGCAGGGCTGCTGGCCCCCAGTACTTC
TRBD2	.	TRBV11-3	TRBJ2-2	CASSRWGSGGATGELFF	TGTGCCAGCAGCCGCTGGGGGAGCGGGGGGGCCACCGGGGAGCTGTTTTTT
TRBD2	.	TRBV27	TRBJ2-1	CASKPGTSGGVEFF	TGTGCCAGCAAACCCGGGACTAGCGGGGGGGTGGAGTTCTTC
TRBD1	.	TRBV18	TRBJ1-5	CASSSGQGTWPQHF	TGTGCCAGCTCATCAGGACAGGGGACATGGCCCCAGCATTTT
TRBD2	.	TRBV4-3	TRBJ2-1	CASSQLAGEGYNEQFF	TGCGCCAGCAGCCAATTAGCGGGAGAGGGCTACAATGAGCAGTTCTTC
.	.	TRBV11-2	TRBJ2-5	CASSLRQNLEQETQYF	TGTGCCAGCAGCCTTAGACAGAACTTAGAGCAAGAGACCCAGTACTTC
.	.	TRBV29-1	TRBJ1-1	CSVGRGGTEAFF	TGCAGCGTGGGCAGGGGAGGTACTGAAGCTTTCTTT
TRBD1	.	TRBV4-1	TRBJ2-5	CASSHLDRGGRGTETQYF	TGCGCCAGCAGCCACTTGGACAGGGGCGGACGTGGTACAGAGACCCAGTACTTC
.	.	TRBV6-2/TRBV6-3	TRBJ1-5	CASSYVSVSDQPQHF	TGTGCCAGCAGTTACGTATCGGTGTCTGATCAGCCCCAGCATTTT
TRBD1	.	TRBV18	TRBJ2-7	CASSAGTGDEQYF	TGTGCCAGCTCGGCCGGGACAGGGGACGAGCAGTACTTC
.	once	TRBV5-1	TRBJ1-4	CASSLGPGDNEKLFF	TGCGCCAGCAGCCTGGGGCCGGGTGATAATGAAAAACTGTTTTTT
.	.	TRBV28	TRBJ1-1	CAARGAGTEAFF	TGTGCGGCACGGGGGGCAGGCACTGAAGCTTTCTTT
TRBD1	.	TRBV5-6	TRBJ2-7	CASTLGQGMTYEQYF	TGTGCCAGCACCCTGGGACAGGGGATGACCTACGAGCAGTACTTC
TRBD1	.	TRBV5-1	TRBJ1-1	CASSGLDRISNTEAFF	TGCGCCAGCAGCGGGCTGGACAGGATTTCGAACACTGAAGCTTTCTTT
.	.	TRBV19	TRBJ1-5	CASSIDWANQPQHF	TGTGCCAGTAGTATAGACTGGGCGAATCAGCCCCAGCATTTT